One and the same sample provided the 31 T cell receptor beta chains below, sequenced in a study of regulatory T cells in long-lasting Graves disease (dated by TCRdb to 2020 to 2022). The time point label, as the study defines it: newly diagnosed GD, antithyroid drugs for less than 3 months. For both TCR sequencing and RNA sequencing, RNA was extracted from PBMCs in TRIzol. The protocol used for the library was multiplex PCR. TCRdb names Illumina HiSeq 4000 as the instrument used. CDR3 regions were amplified by Arm-PCR with iRepertoire HTBI primers to construct TCR beta libraries. TCRdb reprocessing: public reads trimmed at Q25 with fastp, clones called with MiXCR, in-frame beta chains kept. Each CDR3 protein appears once, grouped with its most common genes and DNA. Within this sample are 400,000 to 650,000 distinct CDR3 sequences, with roughly 16% of them counted one time only. The top ten clones comprise around 25% of the sample.

The data were also submitted as part of a second study, on T cells in Graves' hyperthyroidism and ophthalmopathy.

This specimen consisted of peripheral blood mononuclear cells (PBMCs), obtained at new diagnosis, from a patient treated with antithyroid drugs. These receptors were obtained from a woman aged 40-65 years with Graves disease. Donor details come from another sample of the same person, matched by shared clones.

This clonotype was counted between two and nine times. The gene calls are TRBV29-1 and TRBJ1-4; D call uncertain. Germline V gene lookup returns CDR1 SQVTM and CDR2 ANQGSEA. The CDR3 spans 12 residues. With 4 bases removed from V and 2 bases from J, the gap between germline ends came to 5 bases. CDR3 DNA sequence: TGCAGCGTTGGCTGGACTAATGAAAAACTGTTTTTT. Translating it yields CSVGWTNEKLFF. The full variable domain, rest sourced from reference TRBV29-1 and TRBJ1-4, is SAVISQKPSRDICQRGTSLTIQCQVDSQVTMMFWYRQQPGQSLTLIATANQGSEATYESGFVIDKFPISRPNLTFSTLTVSNMSPEDSSIYLCSVGWTNEKLFFGSGTQLSVL.

V is TRBV4-1 and J is TRBJ2-7; no definite D call. The V gene lost 0 bases and the J gene lost 7 bases, with 10 bases spanning the gap. Per germline, CDR1 MGHRA and CDR2 YSYEKL. The CDR3 sequence is 13 residues long. CDR3 sequence reads: CASSQDSLGEQYF. For the CDR3, the DNA is TGCGCCAGCAGCCAAGATAGCCTCGGGGAGCAGTACTTC.

The CDR3 DNA reads as TGTGCCATCAGTGCTCGGGGGGAAAGAAATGAGCAGTTCTTC. Translated, it gives CAISARGERNEQFF. The gene calls are TRBV10-3 and TRBJ2-1; 7 nucleotides match TRBD2. There are 14 residues in the CDR3. V shed 4 bases, J shed 7 bases, and the junction held 7 bases outside the gene matches. The germline V gene has CDR1 ENHRY and CDR2 SYGVKD.

This clonotype occurred many times. This chain uses TRBV4-1 with TRBJ2-3; D uncertain. V shed 1 base and J shed 2 bases, with 4 bases lying between them. This CDR3 is built from 13 residues. Per germline, CDR1 MGHRA and CDR2 YSYEKL. CDR3 in amino acids: CASSQADTDTQYF. CDR3 nucleotides: TGCGCCAGCAGCCAAGCAGACACAGATACGCAGTATTTT.

This clonotype has just a few counts. The chain employs TRBV15 and TRBJ1-4; no clear D gene. V was pared by 1 base and J by 0 bases, with 3 bases between. The CDR3 length is 14 residues. The germline gives CDR1 LNHNV, CDR2 YYDKDF (reference sequence). In DNA, the CDR3 is TGTGCCACCAGCAGAGGAGCAACTAATGAAAAACTGTTTTTT. Translation: CATSRGATNEKLFF. Full variable domain (outside the CDR3, taken from reference TRBV15 and TRBJ1-4): DAMVIQNPRYQVTQFGKPVTLSCSQTLNHNVMYWYQQKSSQAPKLLFHYYDKDFNNEADTPDNFQSRRPNTSFCFLDIRSPGLGDTAMYLCATSRGATNEKLFFGSGTQLSVL.

The chain couples TRBV29-1 to TRBJ2-1, with 9 nucleotides matching TRBD2. The CDR3 sequence is 14 residues long. The germline gives CDR1 SQVTM, CDR2 ANQGSEA. Trimming removed 5 bases from V and 4 bases from J; junction bases left unmatched: 6. As DNA, the CDR3 is TGCAGCGTTTACCGGACTAGCGCATACAATGAGCAGTTCTTC. Residues: CSVYRTSAYNEQFF.

Details on this clonotype: This may arise from a read error, as a much more abundant clone is one base away. In this CDR3 the conserved last residue, phenylalanine or tryptophan, is missing, so a read error is likely. J is TRBJ2-1 and V is TRBV2; D unclear. The CDR3 is 10 residues long. V lost 8 bases and J lost 10, with 9 bases in between. Germline CDR1 reads SNHLY; CDR2 reads FYNNEI. The CDR3 loop reads CASWAGEQFS. The CDR3 DNA follows: TGTGCCAGCTGGGCAGGCGAGCAGTTCTCC.

The genes are TRBV30 and TRBJ1-2; maybe TRBD1 (6 bases). V was clipped by 5 bases and J by 6 bases, with 16 bases between them. CDR1 GTSNPN and CDR2 SVGIG come from the germline V gene (reference sequence). This CDR3 has 13 amino acids. The CDR3 loop is CAWSLGGADGYTF. CDR3 nucleotide sequence: TGTGCCTGGTCGCTCGGGGGGGCGGATGGCTACACCTTC.

In this sample, this clonotype turned up a few times. The chain uses TRBV6-1 and TRBJ2-6, with a tentative D call TRBD1 (6 bases). Germline CDR1 and CDR2: MNHNS and SASEGT. CDR3 length: 15 amino acids. Trimming left V 6 bases short and J 2 bases short, with 11 bases between. The chain's CDR3 is CASSKGEAGANVLTF. Written as DNA, the CDR3 is TGTGCCAGCAGCAAGGGGGAAGCTGGGGCCAACGTCCTGACTTTC.

This clonotype was observed a handful of times. The CDR3 DNA reads TGTGCCAGCAGTTACGGACAGGGGGTCCCAAACATTCAGTACTTC. This codes for CASSYGQGVPNIQYF. The chain uses TRBV6-9 and TRBJ2-4; 10 bases fit TRBD1. Looked up from germline, CDR1 is MNHGY and CDR2 is SVAAGI. The trim removed 3 bases at V and 6 bases at J, leaving 5 bases unmatched. CDR3 length: 15 amino acids.

This clonotype has a handful of counts. The chain links TRBV4-1 to TRBJ1-1; 7 bases are a match to TRBD1. The CDR3 extends over 17 amino acids. V was clipped by 1 base and J by 2 bases; unmatched bases: 10. Looked up from germline, CDR1 is MGHRA and CDR2 is YSYEKL. This CDR3 is CASSQGRRGQTNTEAFF. CDR3 bases: TGCGCCAGCAGCCAAGGCCGCCGGGGACAGACCAACACTGAAGCTTTCTTT.

In this sample, this clonotype turned up a few times. V and J are TRBV10-3 and TRBJ2-3; 14 nucleotides align to TRBD2. From germline, CDR1 is ENHRY and CDR2 SYGVKD. This CDR3 region has 15 residues. Unmatched junction bases numbered 3, after V lost 6 bases and J lost 4 bases. As DNA, the CDR3 is TGTGCCATCAGCGGACTAGCGGGGGGATCAGATACGCAGTATTTT. It translates to CAISGLAGGSDTQYF.

This clonotype was counted ten times or more. The V call is TRBV18, the J call TRBJ1-6; D is undetermined. Trimming took off 0 bases at V and 8 bases at J, with 11 bases between the two ends. CDR1 KGHSH and CDR2 LQKENI come from the germline V gene. The CDR3 is 15 amino acids. The CDR3 spells CASSPPESRDSPLHF. The CDR3 coding sequence is TGTGCCAGCTCACCACCGGAAAGTCGGGATTCACCCCTCCACTTT.

This clonotype has only a few counts. This sequence may be a read error, since a much larger clone differs from it by one base. The chain couples TRBV12-3 or TRBV12-4 to TRBJ2-1; the match to TRBD2 covers 8 bases. There are 18 residues in the CDR3. DNA for the CDR3: TGTGCCAGCAGTTCCGGGACTAGTTTTGTCACAGTTGGGAATGGGCAGTTCTTC. It encodes CASSSGTSFVTVGNGQFF.

This clonotype was counted at least ten times. CDR3 in amino acids: CASNGRASGNTIYF. CDR3 DNA sequence: TGTGCCAGCAATGGCAGGGCGTCTGGAAACACCATATATTTT. The chain recombines TRBV9 with TRBJ1-3; TRBD1 might be the D (5 bases). The CDR3 is 14 residues long. Germline CDR1 and CDR2: SGDLS and YYNGEE. The germline V and J ends were trimmed by 6 bases and 1 base, with 11 bases remaining between them.

V gene TRBV20-1 combines with J gene TRBJ1-3; 7 nucleotides match TRBD1. This CDR3 has 15 amino acids. With 6 bases clipped from V and 2 bases from J, the junction kept 10 bases outside the gene matches. The germline V gene encodes CDR1 DFQATT and CDR2 SNEGSKA (reference sequence). CDR3 residues: CSATNPGTAGNTIYF. The CDR3 region has the DNA TGCAGTGCCACTAATCCCGGGACAGCTGGAAACACCATATATTTT.

At least ten counts were recorded for this clonotype. V usage is TRBV12-3 or TRBV12-4 and J usage is TRBJ1-5; D call uncertain. There are 16 residues in the CDR3. The V end lost 1 base, the J end lost 0 bases, and 10 bases lay between the germline ends. The CDR3 DNA follows: TGTGCCAGCAGTTTAGGACCAGGAACTAGCAATCAGCCCCAGCATTTT. It specifies CASSLGPGTSNQPQHF.

This clonotype appeared a few times. The genes are TRBV4-1 and TRBJ1-1, with 8 bases that match TRBD1. Germline V lookup: CDR1 MGHRA, CDR2 YSYEKL. The CDR3 is 14 amino acids. The junction had 7 bases not matched to a gene; V was cut back by 4 bases and J by 6 bases. The DNA of the CDR3 is TGCGCCAGCAGCCCCGACAGGGGTGGGGCTGAAGCTTTCTTT. Translated, it gives CASSPDRGGAEAFF.

This clonotype was seen ten or more times. The V and J genes are TRBV11-2 and TRBJ1-6, with D possibly TRBD1 on 5 matching bases. The CDR3 spans 15 residues. Germline CDR1 reads SGHAT; CDR2 reads FQNNGV. V was shortened by 5 bases and J by 3 bases, with 11 bases between the two germline ends. The CDR3 is CASSPRDLYNSPLHF. The DNA of the CDR3 is TGTGCCAGCAGCCCCCGGGACCTCTATAATTCACCCCTCCACTTT.

This clonotype has at least ten counts. The chain couples TRBV4-1 to TRBJ1-1; 7 nucleotides agree with TRBD1. J was trimmed by 5 bases and V by 3 bases; bases with no gene match: 12. The CDR3 is 16 residues long. The germline V gene encodes CDR1 MGHRA and CDR2 YSYEKL. This chain's CDR3 is CASSQEGLTGRTEAFF. CDR3 in DNA: TGCGCCAGCAGCCAGGAAGGTCTGACAGGGAGGACTGAAGCTTTCTTT.

This clonotype was seen many times. This sequence joins TRBV12-3 or TRBV12-4 and TRBJ2-1; TRBD1 agrees at 7 bases. The CDR3 is 15 residues long. J lost 5 bases, V lost 6 bases, and 10 bases had no gene match. The CDR3 sequence is CASSPRGTVNNEQFF. Here the CDR3 DNA reads TGTGCCAGCAGCCCCAGGGGGACGGTTAACAATGAGCAGTTCTTC.

This rearrangement joins TRBV7-8 to TRBJ2-4; D uncertain. Germline CDR1 and CDR2: SGHVS and FQNEAQ. This CDR3 comprises 17 residues. The V end was cut by 5 bases, the J end by 0 bases, with 17 bases between. CDR3 in DNA: TGTGCCAGCAGCCCCCCAGATCGAGGTCTAGCCAAAAACATTCAGTACTTC. Its translation: CASSPPDRGLAKNIQYF.

About this clonotype itself: This likely came from a read error, as a far larger clone is one base away. The chain recombines TRBV11-2 with TRBJ2-1; D is unclear. The last part of the DNA fits TRBJ2-5 better; the J call may be wrong. Germline CDR1 is SGHAT and CDR2 is FQNNGV. CDR3 size: 13 residues. DNA of the CDR3: TGTGCCAGCAGCTTAGAGGGATTCGAGACCCAGTACTTC. Residues: CASSLEGFETQYF.

Ten or more counts support this clonotype. The rearrangement uses TRBV10-3 and TRBJ2-3; 8 nucleotides agree with TRBD1. The junction had 14 bases not matched to a gene; V was cut back by 5 bases and J by 1 base. CDR1 is ENHRY, CDR2 SYGVKD, per germline. The CDR3 length is 18 residues. CDR3 nucleotides: TGTGCCATCAGTACCTCCGCCCTCGGGACAGGAGGCACAGATACGCAGTATTTT. Protein sequence: CAISTSALGTGGTDTQYF.

This rearrangement joins TRBV7-8 to TRBJ2-6, with TRBD1 as a possible D gene (5 bases). Germline assignment: CDR1 SGHVS and CDR2 FQNEAQ. Trimming shortened V by 2 bases and J by 0 bases, and 11 bases separated the two germline ends. This CDR3 has 17 amino acids. The CDR3 here is CASSLWGTSSGANVLTF. The CDR3 coding sequence is TGTGCCAGCAGCTTATGGGGCACCAGCTCTGGGGCCAACGTCCTGACTTTC.

This clonotype was seen only a few times. The J gene is TRBJ1-2, the V gene TRBV27; 10 nucleotides match TRBD1. Losses at the gene ends were 5 bases for V and 6 bases for J; bases not matched to a gene: 6. The CDR3 is 14 residues long. Germline V gene sequence: CDR1 MNHEY, CDR2 SMNVEV (reference sequence). CDR3 nucleotide sequence: TGTGCCAGCAGTAGACGCGGGACAGGGGATGGCTACACCTTC. Protein product: CASSRRGTGDGYTF.

This clonotype showed up many times. The J gene is TRBJ2-1, the V gene TRBV5-1; 8 bases are shared with TRBD1. V lost 2 bases to trimming and J lost 6 bases; unmatched junction nucleotides: 10. The germline CDR1 and CDR2 sequences are SGHRS and YFSETQ. The CDR3 spans 16 residues. The CDR3 DNA reads TGCGCCAGCAGCTTCGGTACGACAGGGGCAGGCAATGAGCAGTTCTTC. This sequence encodes CASSFGTTGAGNEQFF.

This clonotype was recorded once. This may arise from a read error, as a much more abundant clone is one base away. The rearrangement joins TRBV3-1 to TRBJ2-7; possible D gene TRBD1, 6 bases. The germline gives CDR1 LGHDT, CDR2 YNNKEL (reference sequence). This CDR3 region has 15 residues. V was pared by 4 bases and J by 6 bases, with 19 bases between. CDR3 protein: CASSPNIGTLLEQYF. DNA for the CDR3: TGTGCCAGCAGCCCCAACATTGGGACACTTCTCGAGCAGTACTTC.

This clonotype has ten or more counts. The gene calls are TRBV28 and TRBJ1-3, with D unclear. Trimming removed 3 bases at V and 2 bases at J, with 8 bases between. Germline V lookup: CDR1 MDHEN, CDR2 SYDVKM. CDR3 length: 14 amino acids. Here the CDR3 reads CASSFWDTGNTIYF. Written as DNA, the CDR3 is TGTGCCAGCAGTTTTTGGGATACTGGAAACACCATATATTTT.

In nucleotides, the CDR3 is TGTGCCAGTAGCTCTCTCGGGGAAAAACTGTTTTTT. Encoded protein: CASSSLGEKLFF. The J gene is TRBJ1-4, the V gene TRBV19; D is unresolved. This CDR3 is 12 amino acids long. The germline V gene has CDR1 LNHDA and CDR2 SQIVND (reference sequence). The V end was cut by 6 bases, the J end by 8 bases, with 10 bases between.

In regard to this clonotype: This sequence may be a read error, since a much larger clone differs from it by one base. This chain links TRBV7-9 with TRBJ2-2; a possible D gene is TRBD1 (6 bases). The CDR3 is made up of 15 amino acids. Germline CDR1 and CDR2: SEHNR and FQNEAQ (reference sequence). CDR3 nucleotide sequence: TGTGCCAACAGCAACAGGGCCCCGAACACCGGGGAGCTGTTTTTT. It translates to CANSNRAPNTGELFF.